This TCR beta chain was identified in a study of CD8 T cells in ankylosing spondylitis. The authors made TCR beta libraries by quantitative 5'-RACE with molecular barcodes. Each CDR3 protein gets one entry after TCRdb re-called the 5' RACE reads with MiXCR. The sample has a few hundred thousand distinct CDR3 sequences; about an eighth are singletons. Remarks on this clonotype: Its antigen is still unknown.

This CDR3 comprises 13 residues. Germline V gene lookup returns CDR1 MDHEN and CDR2 SYDVKM. V was shortened by 4 bases and J by 0 bases, with 7 bases between the two germline ends. Study-level results: Clones linked to disease, bearing a CD8+ phenotype, were relatively rare in peripheral blood. Characteristic of ankylosing spondylitis blood, it appeared, was a TCR beta motif comprising fewer than 10 highly homologous variants. Prior literature has documented some motif variants in synovial fluid and blood from reactive arthritis.

The TCR originated in a male donor with ankylosing spondylitis. Sequencing was performed on blood, either unsorted or a sorted T cell fraction (not recorded which). The chain links TRBV28 to TRBJ2-7; unclear D gene. CDR3 sequence: CASSWQTSYEQYF. The DNA of the CDR3 is TGTGCCAGCAGTTGGCAGACCTCCTACGAGCAGTACTTC.